In its sample, the clone carrying this TCR beta chain was seen once. The data derive from a study of T cell changes during pregnancy in multiple sclerosis. Libraries were prepared by immunoSEQ multiplex PCR; TCRdb keeps only in-frame clonotypes and omits some of them. The table has about 89,000 clones, about 90% seen once. Trimming shortened V by 2 bases and J by 7 bases, and 12 bases separated the two germline ends. The germline V gene encodes CDR1 MNHEY and CDR2 SVGAGI. This CDR3 has 15 amino acids. The starting material was peripheral blood, obtained after pregnancy. The chain has TRBV6-5 and TRBJ1-6, with a tentative D call TRBD1 (5 bases). This clonotype originated in a female donor in good health, enrolled as a control in a pregnancy study. The CDR3 protein is CASSYLSGGNSPLHF. CDR3 coding DNA: TGTGCCAGCAGTTACCTCAGTGGGGGGAATTCACCCCTCCACTTT.